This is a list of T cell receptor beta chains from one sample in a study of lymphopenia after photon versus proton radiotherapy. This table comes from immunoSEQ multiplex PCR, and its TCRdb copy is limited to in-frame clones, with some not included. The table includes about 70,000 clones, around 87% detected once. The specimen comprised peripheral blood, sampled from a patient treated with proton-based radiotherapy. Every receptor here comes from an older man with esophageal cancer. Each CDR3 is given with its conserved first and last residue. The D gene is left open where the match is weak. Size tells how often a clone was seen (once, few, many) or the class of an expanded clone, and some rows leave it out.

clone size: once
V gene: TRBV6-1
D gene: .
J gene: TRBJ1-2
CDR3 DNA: TGTGCCAGCAGTGAAGCGGTCTTGGGGGTTCAATATGGCTACACCTTC
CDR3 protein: CASSEAVLGVQYGYTF

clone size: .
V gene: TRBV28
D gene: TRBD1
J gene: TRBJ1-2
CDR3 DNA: TGTGCCAGCAGATGGGACAGGGTAGGAGTAGGCTACACCTTC
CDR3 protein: CASRWDRVGVGYTF

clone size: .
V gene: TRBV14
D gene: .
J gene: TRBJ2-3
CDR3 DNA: TGTGCCAGCAGCCTCGGGTATAGCACAGATACGCAGTATTTT
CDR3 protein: CASSLGYSTDTQYF

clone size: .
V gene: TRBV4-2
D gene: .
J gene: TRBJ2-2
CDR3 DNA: TGTGCCAGCAGCCAAGATTCAGGGGCAGGAGGGGAGCTGTTTTTT
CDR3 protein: CASSQDSGAGGELFF

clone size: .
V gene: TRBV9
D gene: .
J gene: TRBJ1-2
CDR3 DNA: TGTGCCAGCAGCGTAGGTATCCGATTCGCCTATGGCTACACCTTC
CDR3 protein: CASSVGIRFAYGYTF

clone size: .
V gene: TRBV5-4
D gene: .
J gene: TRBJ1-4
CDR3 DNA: TGTGCCAGCAGCCCCGGGACAAAGAATGAAAAACTGTTTTTT
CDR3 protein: CASSPGTKNEKLFF

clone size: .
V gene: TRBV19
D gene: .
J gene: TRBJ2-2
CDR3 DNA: TGTGCCAGTAGTCGCCGAGGACAGTACGGGGAGCTGTTTTTT
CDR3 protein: CASSRRGQYGELFF

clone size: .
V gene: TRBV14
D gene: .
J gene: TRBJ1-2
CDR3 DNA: TGTGCCAGCAGCACAGGGTCTGCCTATGGCTACACCTTC
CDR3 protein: CASSTGSAYGYTF

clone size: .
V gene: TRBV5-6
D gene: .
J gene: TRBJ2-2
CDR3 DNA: TGTGCCAGCAGCTTGGAAGTGGGGGAGTTGGCCGGGGAGCTGTTTTTT
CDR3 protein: CASSLEVGELAGELFF

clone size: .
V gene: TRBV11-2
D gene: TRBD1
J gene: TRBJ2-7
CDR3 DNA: TGTGCCAGCAGCTTGGACAGGGGCCCCTACGAGCAGTACTTC
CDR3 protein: CASSLDRGPYEQYF

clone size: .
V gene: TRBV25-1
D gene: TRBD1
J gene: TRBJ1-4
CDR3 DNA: TGTGCCAGCAGAACAGGGGGCAAGGATGAAAAACTGTTTTTT
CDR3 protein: CASRTGGKDEKLFF

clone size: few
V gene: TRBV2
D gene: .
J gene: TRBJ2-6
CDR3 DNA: TGTGCCAGCAGTGAAACTGGGGTTTCCGGGGCCAACGTCCTGACTTTC
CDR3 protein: CASSETGVSGANVLTF

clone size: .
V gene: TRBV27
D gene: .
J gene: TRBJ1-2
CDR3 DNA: TGTGCCAGCAGTCCCCGCCCGCCAGGGGTCGGTGCTAACTATGGCTACACCTTC
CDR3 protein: CASSPRPPGVGANYGYTF

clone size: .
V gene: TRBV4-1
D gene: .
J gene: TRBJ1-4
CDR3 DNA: TGCGCCAGCAGCCACCGGGTTCAGGGCGAGGAAAAACTGTTTTTT
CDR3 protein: CASSHRVQGEEKLFF

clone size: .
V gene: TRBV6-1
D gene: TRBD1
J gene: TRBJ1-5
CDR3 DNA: TGTGCCAGCCAATTAACAGGGGGATATCAGCCCCAGCATTTT
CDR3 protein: CASQLTGGYQPQHF

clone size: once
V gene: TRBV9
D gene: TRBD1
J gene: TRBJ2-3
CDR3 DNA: TGTGCCAGCAGCACCACAGGGGTAGATACGCAGTATTTT
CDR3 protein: CASSTTGVDTQYF

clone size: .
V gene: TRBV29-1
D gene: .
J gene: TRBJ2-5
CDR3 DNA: TGCAGCGTGAAACAGGTTCTTGAGACCCAGTACTTC
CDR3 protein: CSVKQVLETQYF

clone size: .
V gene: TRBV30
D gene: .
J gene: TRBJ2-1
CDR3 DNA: TGTGCCTGGAGCGCAGGATACAATGAGCAGTTCTTC
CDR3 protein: CAWSAGYNEQFF

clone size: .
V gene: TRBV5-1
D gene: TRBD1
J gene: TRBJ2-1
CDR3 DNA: TGCGCCAGCAGCGGGACAGGGGGCGTTTACAATGAGCAGTTCTTC
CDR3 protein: CASSGTGGVYNEQFF

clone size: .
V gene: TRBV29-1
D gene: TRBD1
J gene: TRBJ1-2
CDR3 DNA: TGCAGCGTTCTGGACAGGGCGCGCGGCTACACCTTC
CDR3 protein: CSVLDRARGYTF

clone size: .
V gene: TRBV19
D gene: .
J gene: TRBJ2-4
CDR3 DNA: TGTGCCAGTACCCTTGGGGTTGGCAAAAACATTCAGTACTTC
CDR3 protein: CASTLGVGKNIQYF

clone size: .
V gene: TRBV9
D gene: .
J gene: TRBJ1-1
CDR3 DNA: TGTGCCAGCACCCGAGAGAGGGAGTGGGTGGACACTGAAGCTTTCTTT
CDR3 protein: CASTREREWVDTEAFF

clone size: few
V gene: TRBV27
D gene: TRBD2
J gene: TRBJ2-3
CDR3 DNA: TGTGCCAGCACTCCGTACAGCGGGAAAAGCACAGATACGCAGTATTTT
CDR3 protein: CASTPYSGKSTDTQYF

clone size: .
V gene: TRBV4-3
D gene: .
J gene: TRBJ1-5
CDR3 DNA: TGCGCCAGCAGCCGCGCCACCACTAAAGTAAAGAATAGCAATCAGCCCCAGCATTTT
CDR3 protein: CASSRATTKVKNSNQPQHF

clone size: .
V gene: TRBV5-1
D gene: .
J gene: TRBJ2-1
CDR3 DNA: TGCGCCAGCAGCCATCCAGATACTGAGCAGTTCTTC
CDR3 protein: CASSHPDTEQFF

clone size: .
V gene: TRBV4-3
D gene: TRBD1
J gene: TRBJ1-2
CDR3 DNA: TGCGCCAGCAGCCAAGATCTGGCAGGGGGTCCCACTAACTATGGCTACACCTTC
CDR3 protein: CASSQDLAGGPTNYGYTF

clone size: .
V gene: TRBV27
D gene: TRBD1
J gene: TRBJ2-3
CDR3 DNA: TGTGCCAGCAGTTTCGTTCCCGGGACAGGGCTAAATACGCAGTATTTT
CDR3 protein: CASSFVPGTGLNTQYF

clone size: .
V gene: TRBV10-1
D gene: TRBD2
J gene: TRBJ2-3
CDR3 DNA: TGCGCCAGCAGTGAGTCTCGTAGCGGGTTTGCAGATACGCAGTATTTT
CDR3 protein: CASSESRSGFADTQYF